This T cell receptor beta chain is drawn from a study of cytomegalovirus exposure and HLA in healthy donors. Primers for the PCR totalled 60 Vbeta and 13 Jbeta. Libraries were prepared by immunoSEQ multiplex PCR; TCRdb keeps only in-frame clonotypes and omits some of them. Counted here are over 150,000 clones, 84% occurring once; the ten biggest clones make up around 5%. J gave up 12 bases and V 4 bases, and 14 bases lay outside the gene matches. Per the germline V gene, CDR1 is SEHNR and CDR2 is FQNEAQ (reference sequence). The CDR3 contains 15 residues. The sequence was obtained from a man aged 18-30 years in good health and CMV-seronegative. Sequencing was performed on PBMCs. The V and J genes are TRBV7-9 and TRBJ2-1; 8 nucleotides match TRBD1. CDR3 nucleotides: TGTGCCAGCAGCTCACCAGGGGACAGGAGTAAGGGGCAGTTCTTC. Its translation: CASSSPGDRSKGQFF.